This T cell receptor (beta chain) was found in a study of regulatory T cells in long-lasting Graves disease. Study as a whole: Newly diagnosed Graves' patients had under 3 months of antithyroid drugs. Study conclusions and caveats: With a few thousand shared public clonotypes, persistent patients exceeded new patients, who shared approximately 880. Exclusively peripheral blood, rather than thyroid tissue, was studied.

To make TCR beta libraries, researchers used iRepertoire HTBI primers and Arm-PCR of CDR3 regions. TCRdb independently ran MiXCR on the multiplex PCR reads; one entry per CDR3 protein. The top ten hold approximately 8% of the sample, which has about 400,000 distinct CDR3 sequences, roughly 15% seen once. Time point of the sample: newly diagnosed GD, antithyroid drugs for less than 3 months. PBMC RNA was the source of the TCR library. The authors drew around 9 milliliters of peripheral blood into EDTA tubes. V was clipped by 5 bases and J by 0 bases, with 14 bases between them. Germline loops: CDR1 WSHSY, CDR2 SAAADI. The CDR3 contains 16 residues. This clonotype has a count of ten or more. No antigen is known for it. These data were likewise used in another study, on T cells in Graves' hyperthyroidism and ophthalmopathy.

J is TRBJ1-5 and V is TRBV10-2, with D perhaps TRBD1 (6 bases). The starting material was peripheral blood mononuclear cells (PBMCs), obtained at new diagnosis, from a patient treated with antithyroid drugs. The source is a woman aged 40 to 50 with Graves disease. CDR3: CASSSSTGFSNQPQHF. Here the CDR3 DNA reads TGCGCCAGCAGTTCTTCAACAGGGTTTAGCAATCAGCCCCAGCATTTT.